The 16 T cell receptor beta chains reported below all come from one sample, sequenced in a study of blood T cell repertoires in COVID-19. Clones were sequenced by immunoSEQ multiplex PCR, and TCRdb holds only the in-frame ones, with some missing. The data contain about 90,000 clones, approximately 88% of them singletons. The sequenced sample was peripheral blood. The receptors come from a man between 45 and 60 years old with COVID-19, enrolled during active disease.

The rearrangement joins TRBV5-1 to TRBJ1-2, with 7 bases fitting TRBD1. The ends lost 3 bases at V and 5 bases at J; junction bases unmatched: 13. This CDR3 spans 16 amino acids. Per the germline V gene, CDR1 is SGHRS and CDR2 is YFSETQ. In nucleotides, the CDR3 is TGCGCCAGCAGCTGGACGGGACAGCCCCCACTATATGGCTACACCTTC. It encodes CASSWTGQPPLYGYTF.

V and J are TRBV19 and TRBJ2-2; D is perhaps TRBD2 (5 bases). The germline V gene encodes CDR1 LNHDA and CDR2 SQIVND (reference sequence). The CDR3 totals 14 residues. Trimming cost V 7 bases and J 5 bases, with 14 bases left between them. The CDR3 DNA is TGTGCCAGTAATAGCGCGCGGCTAACCGGGGAGCTGTTTTTT. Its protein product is CASNSARLTGELFF. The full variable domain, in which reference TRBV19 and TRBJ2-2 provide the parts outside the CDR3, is DGGITQSPKYLFRKEGQNVTLSCEQNLNHDAMYWYRQDPGQGLRLIYYSQIVNDFQKGDIAEGYSVSREKKESFPLTVTSAQKNPTAFYLCASNSARLTGELFFGEGSRLTVL.

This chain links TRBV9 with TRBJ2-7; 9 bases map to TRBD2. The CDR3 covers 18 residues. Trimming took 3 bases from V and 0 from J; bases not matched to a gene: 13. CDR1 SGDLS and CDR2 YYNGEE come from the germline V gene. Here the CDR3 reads CASSGQGISGGSSYEQYF. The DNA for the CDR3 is TGTGCCAGCAGCGGACAGGGAATTAGCGGGGGAAGCTCCTACGAGCAGTACTTC.

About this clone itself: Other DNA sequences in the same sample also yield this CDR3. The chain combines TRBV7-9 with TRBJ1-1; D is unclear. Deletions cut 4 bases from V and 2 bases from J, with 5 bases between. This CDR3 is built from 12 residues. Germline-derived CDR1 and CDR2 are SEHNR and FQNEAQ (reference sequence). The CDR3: CASSSVNTEAFF. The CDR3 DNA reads TGTGCCAGCAGCTCAGTAAACACTGAAGCTTTCTTT.

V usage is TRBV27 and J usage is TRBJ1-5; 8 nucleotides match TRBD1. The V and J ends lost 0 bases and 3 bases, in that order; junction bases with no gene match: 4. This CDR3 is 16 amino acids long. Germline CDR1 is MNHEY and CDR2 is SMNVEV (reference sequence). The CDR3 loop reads CASSLSVTGDNQPQHF. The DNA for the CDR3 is TGTGCCAGCAGTTTATCAGTGACAGGGGACAATCAGCCCCAGCATTTT.

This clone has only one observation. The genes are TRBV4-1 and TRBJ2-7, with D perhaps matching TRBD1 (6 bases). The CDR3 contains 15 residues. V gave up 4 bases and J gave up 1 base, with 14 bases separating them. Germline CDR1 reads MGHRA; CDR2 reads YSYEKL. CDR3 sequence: CASSPSRTVSYEQYF. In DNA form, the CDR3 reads TGCGCCAGCAGCCCTTCGCGGACAGTTTCCTACGAGCAGTACTTC.

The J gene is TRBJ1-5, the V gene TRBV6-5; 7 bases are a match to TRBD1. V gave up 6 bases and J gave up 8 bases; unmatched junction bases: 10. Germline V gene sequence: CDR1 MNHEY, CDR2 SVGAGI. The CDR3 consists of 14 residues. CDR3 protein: CASRKQGIPEPQHF. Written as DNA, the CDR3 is TGTGCCAGCAGGAAACAGGGGATCCCGGAGCCCCAGCATTTT.

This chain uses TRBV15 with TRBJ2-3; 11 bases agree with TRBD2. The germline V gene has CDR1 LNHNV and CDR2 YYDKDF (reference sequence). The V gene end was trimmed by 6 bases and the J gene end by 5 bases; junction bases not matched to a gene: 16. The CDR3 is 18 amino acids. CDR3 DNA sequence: TGTGCCACCAGTGTCGTATCCCTTAGCGGGGGGGCAATAGATACGCAGTATTTT. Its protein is CATSVVSLSGGAIDTQYF. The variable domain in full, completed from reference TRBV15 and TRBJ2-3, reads DAMVIQNPRYQVTQFGKPVTLSCSQTLNHNVMYWYQQKSSQAPKLLFHYYDKDFNNEADTPDNFQSRRPNTSFCFLDIRSPGLGDTAMYLCATSVVSLSGGAIDTQYFGPGTRLTVL.

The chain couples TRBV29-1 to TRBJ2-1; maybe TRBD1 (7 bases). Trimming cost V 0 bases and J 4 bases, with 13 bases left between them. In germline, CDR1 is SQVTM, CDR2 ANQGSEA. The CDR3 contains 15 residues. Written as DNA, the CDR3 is TGCAGCGTTGAAGACGGAGGGGGCCTATACAATGAGCAGTTCTTC. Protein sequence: CSVEDGGGLYNEQFF.

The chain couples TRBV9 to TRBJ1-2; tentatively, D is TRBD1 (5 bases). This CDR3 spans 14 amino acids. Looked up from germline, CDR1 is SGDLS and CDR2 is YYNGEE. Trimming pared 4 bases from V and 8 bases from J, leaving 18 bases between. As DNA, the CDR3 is TGTGCCAGCAGCAGTGGGGGGTCTCCGGGCGGCTACACCTTC. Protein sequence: CASSSGGSPGGYTF. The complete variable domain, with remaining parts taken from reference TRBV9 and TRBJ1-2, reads DSGVTQTPKHLITATGQRVTLRCSPRSGDLSVYWYQQSLDQGLQFLIQYYNGEERAKGNILERFSAQQFPDLHSELNLSSLELGDSALYFCASSSGGSPGGYTFGSGTRLTVV.

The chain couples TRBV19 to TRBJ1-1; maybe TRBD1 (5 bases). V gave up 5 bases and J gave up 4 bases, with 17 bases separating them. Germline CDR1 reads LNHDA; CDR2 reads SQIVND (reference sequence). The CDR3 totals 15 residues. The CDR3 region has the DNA TGTGCCAGTAGTCAACCCCTGACAGTCCCCACTGAAGCTTTCTTT. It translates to CASSQPLTVPTEAFF.

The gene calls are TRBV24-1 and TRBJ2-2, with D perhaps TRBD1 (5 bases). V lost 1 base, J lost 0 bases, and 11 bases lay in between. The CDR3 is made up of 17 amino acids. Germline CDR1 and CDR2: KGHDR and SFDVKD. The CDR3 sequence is CATSDFGWGTNTGELFF. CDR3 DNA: TGTGCCACCAGTGATTTTGGGTGGGGCACGAACACCGGGGAGCTGTTTTTT.

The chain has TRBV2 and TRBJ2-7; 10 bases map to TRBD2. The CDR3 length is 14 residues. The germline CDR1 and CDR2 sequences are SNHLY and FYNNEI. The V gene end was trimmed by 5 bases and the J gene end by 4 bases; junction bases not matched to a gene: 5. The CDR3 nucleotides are TGTGCCAGCAGTACACTAGCGGGGAGATACGAGCAGTACTTC. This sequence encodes CASSTLAGRYEQYF.

The CDR3 is CASSEGKGTDSPLHF. CDR3 bases: TGTGCCAGCAGTGAAGGGAAAGGGACAGATTCACCCCTCCACTTT. This rearrangement joins TRBV6-1 to TRBJ1-6; 7 bases map to TRBD1. V was clipped by 1 base and J by 8 bases; unmatched bases: 5. Germline V CDR1 and CDR2: MNHNS, SASEGT. This CDR3 has 15 residues.

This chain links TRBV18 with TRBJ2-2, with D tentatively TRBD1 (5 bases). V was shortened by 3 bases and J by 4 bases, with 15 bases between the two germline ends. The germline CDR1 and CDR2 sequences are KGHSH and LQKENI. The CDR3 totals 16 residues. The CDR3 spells CASSPGSWGRTGELFF. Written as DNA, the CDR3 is TGTGCCAGCTCACCGGGATCCTGGGGCCGCACCGGGGAGCTGTTTTTT.

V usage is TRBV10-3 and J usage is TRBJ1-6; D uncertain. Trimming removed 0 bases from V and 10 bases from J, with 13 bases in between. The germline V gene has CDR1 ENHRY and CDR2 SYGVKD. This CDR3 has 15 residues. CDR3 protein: CAISESTTGRSPLHF. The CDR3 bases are TGTGCCATCAGTGAGTCAACAACGGGGAGATCACCCCTCCACTTT.